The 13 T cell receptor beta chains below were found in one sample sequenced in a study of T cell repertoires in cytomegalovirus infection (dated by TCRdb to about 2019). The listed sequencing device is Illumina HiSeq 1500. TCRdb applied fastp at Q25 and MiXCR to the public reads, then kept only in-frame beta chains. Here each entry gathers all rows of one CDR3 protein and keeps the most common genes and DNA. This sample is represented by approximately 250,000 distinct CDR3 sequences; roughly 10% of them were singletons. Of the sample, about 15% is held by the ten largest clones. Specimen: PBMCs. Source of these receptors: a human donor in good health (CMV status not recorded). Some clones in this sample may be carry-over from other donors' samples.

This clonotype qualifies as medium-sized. In DNA, the CDR3 is TGTGCCAGCAGCTTAACGGGGGGCGGCACAGATACGCAGTATTTT. Translated, it gives CASSLTGGGTDTQYF. V gene TRBV7-2 combines with J gene TRBJ2-3; a possible D gene is TRBD2 (7 bases). Trimming removed 2 bases at V and 1 base at J, with 10 bases between. CDR3 length: 15 residues. Germline V gene data show CDR1 as SGHTA and CDR2 as FQGNSA.

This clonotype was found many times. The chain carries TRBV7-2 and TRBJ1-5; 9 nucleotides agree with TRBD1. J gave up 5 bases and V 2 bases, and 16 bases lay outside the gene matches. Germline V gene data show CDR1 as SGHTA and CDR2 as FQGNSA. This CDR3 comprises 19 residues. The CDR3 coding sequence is TGTGCCAGCAGCTTACAACCCTCCCGGCTGACAGGGGGTGATCAGCCCCAGCATTTT. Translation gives CASSLQPSRLTGGDQPQHF. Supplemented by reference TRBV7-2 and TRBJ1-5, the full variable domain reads GAGVSQSPSNKVTEKGKDVELRCDPISGHTALYWYRQSLGQGLEFLIYFQGNSAPDKSGLPSDRFSAERTGGSVSTLTIQRTQQEDSAVYLCASSLQPSRLTGGDQPQHFGDGTRLSIL.

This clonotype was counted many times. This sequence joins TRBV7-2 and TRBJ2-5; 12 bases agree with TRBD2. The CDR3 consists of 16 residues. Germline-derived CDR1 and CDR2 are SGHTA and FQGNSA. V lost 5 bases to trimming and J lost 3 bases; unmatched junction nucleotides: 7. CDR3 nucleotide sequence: TGTGCCAGCAGCCCCCGATCTAGCGGGAGGGAAGAGACCCAGTACTTC. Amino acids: CASSPRSSGREETQYF.

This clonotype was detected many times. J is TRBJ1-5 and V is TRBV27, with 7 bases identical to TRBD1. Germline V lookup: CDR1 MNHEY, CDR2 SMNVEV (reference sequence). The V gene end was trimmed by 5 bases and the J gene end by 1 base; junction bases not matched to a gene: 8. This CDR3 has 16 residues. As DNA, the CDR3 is TGTGCCAGCAGTCCCTCCGGGACAGTGAGCAATCAGCCCCAGCATTTT. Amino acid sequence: CASSPSGTVSNQPQHF.

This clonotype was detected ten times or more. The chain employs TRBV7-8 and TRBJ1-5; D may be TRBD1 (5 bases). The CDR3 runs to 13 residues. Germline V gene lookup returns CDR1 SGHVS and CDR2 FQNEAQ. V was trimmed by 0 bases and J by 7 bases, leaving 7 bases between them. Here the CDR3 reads CASSLAGEQPQHF. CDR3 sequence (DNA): TGTGCCAGCAGCTTAGCAGGGGAGCAGCCCCAGCATTTT.

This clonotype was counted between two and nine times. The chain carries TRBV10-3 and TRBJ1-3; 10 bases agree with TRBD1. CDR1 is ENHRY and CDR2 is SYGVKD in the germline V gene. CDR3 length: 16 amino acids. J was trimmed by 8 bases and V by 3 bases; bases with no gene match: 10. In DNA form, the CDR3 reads TGTGCCATCAGTGACCCACCGGGACAGGGGCGAGACACCATATATTTT. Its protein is CAISDPPGQGRDTIYF.

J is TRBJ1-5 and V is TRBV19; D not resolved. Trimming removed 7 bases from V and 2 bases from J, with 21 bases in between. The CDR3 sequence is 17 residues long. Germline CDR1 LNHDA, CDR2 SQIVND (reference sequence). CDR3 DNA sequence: TGTGCCAGTACCCCCAGGACGCCCTGGAGTGGCAATCAGCCCCAGCATTTT. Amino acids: CASTPRTPWSGNQPQHF.

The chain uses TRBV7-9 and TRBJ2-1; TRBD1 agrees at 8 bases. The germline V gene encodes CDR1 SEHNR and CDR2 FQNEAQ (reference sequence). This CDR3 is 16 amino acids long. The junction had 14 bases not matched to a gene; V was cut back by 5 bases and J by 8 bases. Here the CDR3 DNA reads TGTGCCAGCAGCCCATGGTCCGGGACAGGACACGATGAGCAGTTCTTC. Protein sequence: CASSPWSGTGHDEQFF.

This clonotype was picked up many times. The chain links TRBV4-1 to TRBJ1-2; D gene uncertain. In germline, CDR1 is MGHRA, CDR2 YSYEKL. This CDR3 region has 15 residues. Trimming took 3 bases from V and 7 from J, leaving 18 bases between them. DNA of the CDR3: TGCGCCAGCAGCCATGGAGATCCCGGAGGGAGTGGCTACACCTTC. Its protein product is CASSHGDPGGSGYTF.

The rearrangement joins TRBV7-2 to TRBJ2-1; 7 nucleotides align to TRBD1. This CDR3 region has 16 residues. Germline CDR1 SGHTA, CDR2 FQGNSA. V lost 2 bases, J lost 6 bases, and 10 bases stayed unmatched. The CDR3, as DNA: TGTGCCAGCAGCTTACCTAGCAGGGGGACCCCCAATGAGCAGTTCTTC. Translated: CASSLPSRGTPNEQFF.

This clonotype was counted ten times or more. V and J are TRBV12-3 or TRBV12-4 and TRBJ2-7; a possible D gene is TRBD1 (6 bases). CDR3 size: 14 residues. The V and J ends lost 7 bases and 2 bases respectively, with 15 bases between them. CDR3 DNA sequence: TGTGCCAGCAAACAGGACAGAACCACCTACGAGCAGTACTTC. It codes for CASKQDRTTYEQYF.

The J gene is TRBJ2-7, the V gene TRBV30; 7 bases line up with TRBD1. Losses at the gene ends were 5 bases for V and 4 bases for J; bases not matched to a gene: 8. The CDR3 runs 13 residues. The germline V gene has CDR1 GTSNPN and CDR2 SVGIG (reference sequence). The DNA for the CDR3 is TGTGCCTGGGCTCGGGACAGCTTATACGAGCAGTACTTC. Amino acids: CAWARDSLYEQYF.

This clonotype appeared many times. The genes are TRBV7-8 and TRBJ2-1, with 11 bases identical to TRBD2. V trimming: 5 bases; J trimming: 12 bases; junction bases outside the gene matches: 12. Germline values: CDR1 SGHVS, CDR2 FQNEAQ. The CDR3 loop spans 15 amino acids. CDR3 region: CASSQTSGVGRLQFF. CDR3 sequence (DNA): TGTGCCAGCAGCCAGACTAGCGGGGTCGGCAGATTGCAGTTCTTC.